This record looks at one T cell receptor beta chain sequence and its context. What it binds is unknown. These data belong to a study of follicular helper T cells after annual influenza vaccination. Study context: Days 0, 7 and 28 post-vaccination were the blood draw times. The study, taken as a whole, reports: ICOS+CD38+ cTfh clonality tracked population frequency, and its change tracked circulating plasmablast change. Yearly vaccinations repeatedly recalled conserved clonotypes in ICOS+CD38+ cTfh.

Germline V gene lookup returns CDR1 MNHEY and CDR2 SMNVEV (reference sequence). The CDR3 runs 14 residues. Trimming removed 1 base from V and 5 bases from J; junction bases left unmatched: 4. Before and after seasonal inactivated influenza vaccination, adults gave blood for sorting CD4 subsets for sequencing. Generated by immunoSEQ multiplex PCR, the TCRdb table keeps only in-frame clones and is missing some. Seen here are some 11,000 clones, over 75% observed once, and the top ten hold around 0.89%. This receptor was obtained from an adult who received the influenza vaccine. The gene calls are TRBV27 and TRBJ2-5, with 7 bases aligning to TRBD2. The source material was CXCR5- memory CD4+ T cells sorted from blood, sampled 6 weeks after influenza vaccination. The CDR3 DNA sequence: TGTGCCAGCAGTTTATGGGAGGGCGGGGAGACCCAGTACTTC. It codes for CASSLWEGGETQYF.